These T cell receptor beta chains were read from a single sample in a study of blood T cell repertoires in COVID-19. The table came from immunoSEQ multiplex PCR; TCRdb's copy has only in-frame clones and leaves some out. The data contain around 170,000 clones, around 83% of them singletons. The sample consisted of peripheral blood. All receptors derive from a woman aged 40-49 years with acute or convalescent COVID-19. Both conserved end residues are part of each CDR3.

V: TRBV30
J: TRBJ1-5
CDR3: CAWSENSNQPQHF

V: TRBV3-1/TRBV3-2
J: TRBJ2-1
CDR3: CASSQDVGGGRDDEQFF

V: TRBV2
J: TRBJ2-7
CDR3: CASSAGQGPYEQYF

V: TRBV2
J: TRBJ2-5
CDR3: CASIINLQETQYF

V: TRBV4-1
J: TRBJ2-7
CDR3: CASSQDLVREPQYF

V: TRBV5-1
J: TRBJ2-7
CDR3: CASSLGTSTDSYEQYF

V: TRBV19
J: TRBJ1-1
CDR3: CASSPRRGVGTEAFF

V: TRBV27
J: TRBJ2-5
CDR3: CASTPSSPQETQYF

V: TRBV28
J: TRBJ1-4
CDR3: CASRTSGAIEKLFF

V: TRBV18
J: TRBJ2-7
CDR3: CASSQGQGAYEQYF

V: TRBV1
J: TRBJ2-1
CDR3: CTSSSKREGSYNEQFF

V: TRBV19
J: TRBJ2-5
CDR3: CASSIDPGVETQYF

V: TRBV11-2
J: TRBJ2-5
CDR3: CASSPRRRTQETQYF

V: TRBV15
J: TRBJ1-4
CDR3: CATSRLGQLFF

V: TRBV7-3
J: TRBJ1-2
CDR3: CASRTGGGYGYTF

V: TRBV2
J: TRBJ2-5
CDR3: CASKLWAEETQYF

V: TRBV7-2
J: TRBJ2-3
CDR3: CASSPGRGTDTQYF

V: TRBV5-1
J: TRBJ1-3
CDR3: CASSLFPGQLSGNTIYF

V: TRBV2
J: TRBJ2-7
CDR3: CASSDGLGREQYF

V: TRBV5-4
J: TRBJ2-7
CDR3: CASSLGGTGPEQYF

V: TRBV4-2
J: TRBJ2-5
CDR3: CASSQDRGLETQYF

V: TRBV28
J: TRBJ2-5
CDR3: CASTPGTTETQYF

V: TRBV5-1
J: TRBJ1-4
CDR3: CASSLGQFNEKLFF

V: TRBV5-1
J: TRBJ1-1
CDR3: CASTVTGGTEAFF

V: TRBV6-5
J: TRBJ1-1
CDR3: CASRLQGAPTEAFF

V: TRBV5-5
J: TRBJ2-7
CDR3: CASSLRAITVGDTAYEQYF

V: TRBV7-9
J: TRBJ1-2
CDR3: CASSLTGGANYGYTF

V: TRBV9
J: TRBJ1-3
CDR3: CASSVAEGRGNTIYF

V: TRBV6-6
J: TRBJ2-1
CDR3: CASSRDRISVGEQFF

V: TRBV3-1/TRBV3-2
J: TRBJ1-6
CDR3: CASSQGFTVPAGGLHF

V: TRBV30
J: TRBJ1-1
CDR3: CAWRATGSSREAFF

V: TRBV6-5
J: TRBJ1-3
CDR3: CASTEGGGTGNTIYF

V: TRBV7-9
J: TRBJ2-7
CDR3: CASIHGQEKYSPYEQYF

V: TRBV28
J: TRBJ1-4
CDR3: CASSSDRGGTNEKLFF

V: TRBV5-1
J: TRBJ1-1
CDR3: CASSLRSRDTEAFF